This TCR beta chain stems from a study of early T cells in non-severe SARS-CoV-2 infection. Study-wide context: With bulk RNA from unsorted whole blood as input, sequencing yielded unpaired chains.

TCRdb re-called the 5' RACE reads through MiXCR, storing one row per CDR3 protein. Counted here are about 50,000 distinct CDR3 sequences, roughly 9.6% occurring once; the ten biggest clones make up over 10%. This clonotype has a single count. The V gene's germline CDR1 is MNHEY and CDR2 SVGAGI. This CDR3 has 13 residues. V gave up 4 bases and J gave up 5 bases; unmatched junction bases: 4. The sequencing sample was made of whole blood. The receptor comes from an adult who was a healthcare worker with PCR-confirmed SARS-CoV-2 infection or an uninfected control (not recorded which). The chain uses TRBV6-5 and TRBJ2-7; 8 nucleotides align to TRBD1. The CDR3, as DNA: TGTGCCAGCAGTTCAGGGGGCGTCGACGAGCAGTACTTC. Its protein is CASSSGGVDEQYF.